One and the same sample provided the 11 T cell receptor beta chains below, sequenced in a study of regulatory T cells in long-lasting Graves disease. In building TCR beta libraries, iRepertoire HTBI primers were used together with Arm-PCR of CDR3 regions. TCRdb itself ran the multiplex PCR reads through MiXCR, one entry per CDR3 protein. The table has roughly 300,000 distinct CDR3 sequences, around a fifth seen once. Time point of the sample: persistent/refractory GD, antithyroid drugs over 5 years with positive TRAb. Extracted RNA from PBMCs served as the source of the TCR library. The sample was peripheral blood mononuclear cells (PBMCs), taken when the disease was refractory, from a patient treated with antithyroid drugs. All receptors derive from a female donor with Graves disease.

This clonotype has a count of ten or more. The chain carries TRBV12-5 and TRBJ2-7; D may be TRBD2 (5 bases). The CDR3 runs 13 residues. CDR1 and CDR2 from the germline V gene are LGHNT and FRNRAP. The germline V and J ends were trimmed by 8 bases and 2 bases, with 13 bases remaining between them. In DNA form, the CDR3 reads TGTGCTAGTAGGCTCGGAGGCGCCTACGAGCAGTACTTC. Amino acids: CASRLGGAYEQYF.

This chain uses TRBV27 with TRBJ2-7; tentative D call: TRBD1 (5 bases). The CDR3 contains 15 residues. Per the germline V gene, CDR1 is MNHEY and CDR2 is SMNVEV (reference sequence). Between the trimmed V and J ends, which lost 3 bases and 2 bases, there was a span of 14 bases. The CDR3 DNA reads TGTGCCAGCAGTTTTTCCACAGGCCATACCTACGAGCAGTACTTC. Its protein product is CASSFSTGHTYEQYF.

The J gene is TRBJ2-5, the V gene TRBV5-1; 8 bases line up with TRBD1. The CDR3 has 15 amino acids. V shed 3 bases and J 3 bases; nucleotides not matched to a gene: 7. Looked up from germline, CDR1 is SGHRS and CDR2 is YFSETQ. The CDR3 region is CASSSGTGWEETQYF. In nucleotides, the CDR3 is TGCGCCAGCAGCTCCGGGACAGGATGGGAAGAGACCCAGTACTTC.

This clonotype was seen many times. The chain is built from TRBV18 and TRBJ1-5; D unresolved. CDR3 length: 15 amino acids. Trimming shortened V by 2 bases and J by 0 bases, and 8 bases separated the two germline ends. Per germline, CDR1 KGHSH and CDR2 LQKENI. The CDR3 DNA reads as TGTGCCAGCTCACCAACCGGGGATAGCAATCAGCCCCAGCATTTT. Protein: CASSPTGDSNQPQHF.

This clonotype was seen at least ten times. The chain has TRBV27 and TRBJ2-7; no clear D. CDR1 and CDR2 (germline): MNHEY, SMNVEV (reference sequence). V was clipped by 0 bases and J by 3 bases, with 9 bases between them. This CDR3 comprises 14 residues. Here the CDR3 reads CASSLSFRNYEQYF. The CDR3 nucleotides are TGTGCCAGCAGTTTATCGTTCAGGAACTACGAGCAGTACTTC.

This clonotype was counted ten times or more. This chain uses TRBV6-2 or TRBV6-3 with TRBJ2-5, with D perhaps matching TRBD2 (5 bases). Germline loops: CDR1 MNHEY, CDR2 SVGEGT. The CDR3 runs 14 residues. Trimming took 6 bases from V and 2 from J, leaving 13 bases between them. This chain's CDR3 is CASRKEGSQETQYF. Here the CDR3 DNA reads TGTGCCAGCAGGAAAGAGGGCAGTCAAGAGACCCAGTACTTC.

Worth noting for this clonotype: A much larger clonotype is one base distant, so this may be a read error. The CDR3 protein is CASRAGNTEAFF. In DNA, the CDR3 is TGTGCCAGCAGGGCGGGGAACACTGAAGCTTTCTTT. The chain uses TRBV3-1 and TRBJ1-1; no definite D call. The V end was cut by 6 bases, the J end by 1 base, with 6 bases between. The length of the CDR3 is 12 residues. Germline V gene data show CDR1 as LGHDT and CDR2 as YNNKEL (reference sequence).

This clonotype showed up just a few times. The rearrangement uses TRBV20-1 and TRBJ1-5; D is unclear. Germline lookup yields CDR1 DFQATT and CDR2 SNEGSKA (reference sequence). The CDR3 runs 14 residues. V shed 1 base and J shed 2 bases, with 9 bases lying between them. The CDR3 reads CSARVKGGNQPQHF. Written as DNA, the CDR3 is TGCAGTGCTAGAGTGAAGGGCGGCAATCAGCCCCAGCATTTT.

The V call is TRBV7-2, the J call TRBJ2-7, with 10 bases identical to TRBD1. This CDR3 is 16 amino acids long. Germline V lookup: CDR1 SGHTA, CDR2 FQGNSA. With V trimmed by 4 bases and J by 5 bases, 11 bases remained unmatched. The DNA of the CDR3 is TGTGCCAGCAGCTCACAGCCCCCCGGGACAGGGGACGAGCAGTACTTC. Protein: CASSSQPPGTGDEQYF.

This clonotype was detected only a few times. The chain uses TRBV18 and TRBJ1-6, with D possibly TRBD1 on 6 matching bases. CDR3 length: 15 residues. V lost 0 bases to trimming and J lost 10 bases, with 13 bases between them. The V gene's germline CDR1 is KGHSH and CDR2 LQKENI. This CDR3 is CASSPPLATGSPLHF. The DNA of the CDR3 is TGTGCCAGCTCACCACCGTTAGCTACAGGGTCACCCCTCCACTTT.

This sequence joins TRBV19 and TRBJ2-2, with D possibly being TRBD1 (6 bases). The V gene lost 5 bases and the J gene lost 6 bases, with 13 bases spanning the gap. CDR3 size: 14 residues. Germline CDR1 is LNHDA and CDR2 is SQIVND (reference sequence). CDR3 amino acids: CASSYVRGAGELFF. In DNA, the CDR3 is TGTGCCAGTAGTTACGTCAGGGGTGCCGGGGAGCTGTTTTTT.